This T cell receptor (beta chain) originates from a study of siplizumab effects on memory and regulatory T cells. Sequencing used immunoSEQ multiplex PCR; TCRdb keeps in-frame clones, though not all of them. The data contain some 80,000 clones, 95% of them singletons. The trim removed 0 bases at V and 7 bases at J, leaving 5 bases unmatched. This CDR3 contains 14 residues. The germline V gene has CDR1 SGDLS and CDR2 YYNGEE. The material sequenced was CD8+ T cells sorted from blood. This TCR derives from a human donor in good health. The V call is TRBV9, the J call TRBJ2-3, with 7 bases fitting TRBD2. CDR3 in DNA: TGTGCCAGCAGCGTAGCTACCGGGACTAATACGCAGTATTTT. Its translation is CASSVATGTNTQYF.